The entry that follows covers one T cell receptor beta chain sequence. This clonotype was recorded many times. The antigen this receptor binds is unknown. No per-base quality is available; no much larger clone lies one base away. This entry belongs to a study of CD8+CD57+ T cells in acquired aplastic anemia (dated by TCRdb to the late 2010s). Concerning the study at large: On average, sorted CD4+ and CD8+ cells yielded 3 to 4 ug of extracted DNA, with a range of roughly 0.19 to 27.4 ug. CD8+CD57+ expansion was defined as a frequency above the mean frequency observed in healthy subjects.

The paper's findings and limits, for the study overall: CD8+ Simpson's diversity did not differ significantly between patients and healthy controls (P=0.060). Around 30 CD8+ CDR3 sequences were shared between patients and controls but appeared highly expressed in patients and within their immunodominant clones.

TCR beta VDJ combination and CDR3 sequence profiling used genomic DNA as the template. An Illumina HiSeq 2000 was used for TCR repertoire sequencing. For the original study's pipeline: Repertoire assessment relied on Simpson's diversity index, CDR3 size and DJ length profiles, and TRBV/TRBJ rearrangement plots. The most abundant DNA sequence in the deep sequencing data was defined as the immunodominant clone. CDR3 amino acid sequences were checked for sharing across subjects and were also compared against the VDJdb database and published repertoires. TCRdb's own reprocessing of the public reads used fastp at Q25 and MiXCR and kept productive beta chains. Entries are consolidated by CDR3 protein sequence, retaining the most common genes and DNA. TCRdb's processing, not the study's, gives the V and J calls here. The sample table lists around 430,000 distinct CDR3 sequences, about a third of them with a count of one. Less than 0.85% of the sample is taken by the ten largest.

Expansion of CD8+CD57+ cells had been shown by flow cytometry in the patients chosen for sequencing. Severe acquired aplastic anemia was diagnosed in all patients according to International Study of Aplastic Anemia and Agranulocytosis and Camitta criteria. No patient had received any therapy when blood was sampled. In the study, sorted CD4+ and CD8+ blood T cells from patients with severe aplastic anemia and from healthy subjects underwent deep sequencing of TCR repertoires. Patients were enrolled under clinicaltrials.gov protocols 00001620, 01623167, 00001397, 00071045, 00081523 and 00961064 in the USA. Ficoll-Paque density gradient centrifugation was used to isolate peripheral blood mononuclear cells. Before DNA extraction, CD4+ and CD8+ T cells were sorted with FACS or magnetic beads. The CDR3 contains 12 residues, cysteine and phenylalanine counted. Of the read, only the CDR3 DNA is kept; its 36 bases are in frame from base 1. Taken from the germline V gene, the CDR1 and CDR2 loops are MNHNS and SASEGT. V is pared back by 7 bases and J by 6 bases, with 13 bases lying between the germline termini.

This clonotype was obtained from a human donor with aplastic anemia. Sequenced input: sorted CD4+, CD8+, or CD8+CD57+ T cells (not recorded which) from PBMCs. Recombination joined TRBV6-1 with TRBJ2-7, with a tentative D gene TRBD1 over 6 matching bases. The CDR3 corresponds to CASNRVGSEQYF. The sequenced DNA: TGTGCCAGCAACAGGGTCGGCTCCGAGCAGTACTTC.